The 8 T cell receptor beta chains below all came from one sample that was sequenced in a study of early T cells in non-severe SARS-CoV-2 infection. TCRdb redid the calling of the 5' RACE reads with MiXCR, one entry per CDR3 protein. The sample holds 55,000 to 70,000 distinct CDR3 sequences; over 9% are singletons and the top ten take roughly 1.7%. The sequenced sample consisted of whole blood. The receptor set was obtained from an adult who was a healthcare worker with PCR-confirmed SARS-CoV-2 infection or an uninfected control (not recorded which).

This clonotype showed up just a few times. V gene TRBV3-1 combines with J gene TRBJ2-2; D gene unclear. The CDR3 covers 11 residues. The V gene's germline CDR1 is LGHDT and CDR2 YNNKEL (reference sequence). V was cut by 8 bases and J by 3 bases, with 4 bases left in between. The chain's CDR3 is CASGYTGELFF. For the CDR3, the DNA is TGTGCCAGCGGATACACCGGGGAGCTGTTTTTT.

This clonotype was seen ten or more times. The chain combines TRBV30 with TRBJ1-1; D remains ambiguous. V was pared by 2 bases and J by 7 bases, with 14 bases between. The CDR3 is made up of 13 amino acids. The germline CDR1 and CDR2 sequences are GTSNPN and SVGIG (reference sequence). CDR3 nucleotides: TGTGCCTGGAGTCATATGGTCGGCAGTGAAGCTTTCTTT. It translates to CAWSHMVGSEAFF.

This clonotype appeared many times. The V and J genes are TRBV19 and TRBJ2-2, with 9 bases identical to TRBD1. CDR1 LNHDA and CDR2 SQIVND come from the germline V gene (reference sequence). CDR3 length: 15 residues. J gave up 7 bases and V 7 bases, and 10 bases lay outside the gene matches. The CDR3 sequence: CASTVRDRESGELFF. The CDR3 DNA reads as TGTGCCAGTACCGTCCGGGACAGGGAGAGCGGGGAGCTGTTTTTT.

This clonotype was seen only a few times. The V and J genes are TRBV3-1 and TRBJ2-5; 12 bases agree with TRBD2. CDR1 and CDR2 from the germline V gene are LGHDT and YNNKEL (reference sequence). V lost 0 bases, J lost 5 bases, and 10 bases stayed unmatched. CDR3 length: 18 amino acids. The CDR3: CASSQEFGLAGGPETQYF. DNA of the CDR3: TGTGCCAGCAGCCAAGAGTTCGGCCTAGCGGGGGGGCCGGAGACCCAGTACTTC.

A single count supports this clonotype. CDR3 sequence (DNA): TGTGCCACCAGTGATACCCAGGGGAAAACCGGGGAGCTGTTTTTT. This sequence encodes CATSDTQGKTGELFF. This sequence joins TRBV24-1 and TRBJ2-2; TRBD1 might be the D (6 bases). Trimming removed 3 bases at V and 5 bases at J, with 12 bases between. The CDR3 consists of 15 residues. Germline V gene lookup returns CDR1 KGHDR and CDR2 SFDVKD.

The rearrangement links TRBV14 to TRBJ2-3; the D gene is possibly TRBD2 (5 bases). The CDR3 extends over 16 amino acids. Trimming stripped 2 bases from V and 2 bases from J, with 14 bases between. The germline V gene has CDR1 SGHDN and CDR2 FVKESK. CDR3 bases: TGTGCCAGCAGCCAATGGCGTGCGGGTAACACAGATACGCAGTATTTT. This sequence encodes CASSQWRAGNTDTQYF.

The chain employs TRBV6-2 or TRBV6-3 and TRBJ2-3; D gene ambiguous. The CDR3 runs to 16 residues. The germline V gene encodes CDR1 MNHEY and CDR2 SVGEGT. Trimming removed 2 bases at V and 4 bases at J, with 16 bases between. The CDR3 DNA is TGTGCCAGCAGTTACGTCCGCGCGGCCCCGGCAGATACGCAGTATTTT. It translates to CASSYVRAAPADTQYF.

The chain links TRBV5-4 to TRBJ2-7, with 7 bases aligning to TRBD1. J was trimmed by 3 bases and V by 3 bases; bases with no gene match: 3. Per germline, CDR1 SGHNT and CDR2 YYREEE (reference sequence). CDR3 size: 13 residues. Here the CDR3 DNA reads TGTGCCAGCAGCTGGGACAGAGTCTACGAGCAGTACTTC. It is translated as CASSWDRVYEQYF.